Below are 11 T cell receptor beta chains sequenced from a single sample in a study of cytomegalovirus exposure and HLA in healthy donors. This PCR relied on a set of 60 Vbeta primers and 13 Jbeta primers. Here immunoSEQ multiplex PCR was the method, and the copy in TCRdb shows in-frame clones only, minus some. The sample yields some 90,000 clones, 65% seen once. The sequenced sample was PBMCs. The source of these receptors is a boy aged 5-17 years in good health and CMV-seropositive.

This chain uses TRBV7-2 with TRBJ1-1, with 8 bases aligning to TRBD1. Germline V gives CDR1 SGHTA, CDR2 FQGNSA. V shed 5 bases, J shed 8 bases, and the junction held 4 bases outside the gene matches. This CDR3 comprises 12 residues. As DNA, the CDR3 is TGTGCCAGCAGCCCGAGGACAGGGGAAGCTTTCTTT. Amino acids: CASSPRTGEAFF.

The chain links TRBV25-1 to TRBJ2-2; TRBD1 matches 7 bases. CDR3 length: 16 amino acids. Losses at the gene ends were 4 bases for V and 0 bases for J; bases not matched to a gene: 5. CDR1 and CDR2 (germline): MGHDK, SYGVNS. DNA for the CDR3: TGTGCCAGCAGTGTACAGGGGCCAGCGAACACCGGGGAGCTGTTTTTT. Its translation is CASSVQGPANTGELFF.

V gene TRBV19 combines with J gene TRBJ2-6; 8 bases agree with TRBD2. Per germline, CDR1 LNHDA and CDR2 SQIVND (reference sequence). V lost 0 bases and J lost 2; bases outside the gene matches: 3. The CDR3 is 17 residues long. The CDR3: CASSIEGTSPGANVLTF. The CDR3 DNA follows: TGTGCCAGTAGTATAGAAGGGACTAGTCCTGGGGCCAACGTCCTGACTTTC.

This chain links TRBV18 with TRBJ2-1; TRBD2 agrees at 10 bases. Unmatched junction bases numbered 4, after V lost 6 bases and J lost 5 bases. There are 14 residues in the CDR3. Germline CDR1 and CDR2: KGHSH and LQKENI. CDR3 amino acids: CASSWTSGNNEQFF. The CDR3 DNA sequence: TGTGCCAGCTCCTGGACTAGCGGAAACAATGAGCAGTTCTTC.

The chain has TRBV19 and TRBJ2-7; 8 bases align to TRBD1. This CDR3 spans 14 amino acids. Germline V gives CDR1 LNHDA, CDR2 SQIVND (reference sequence). Trimming cost V 4 bases and J 2 bases; bases outside gene matches: 4. For the CDR3, the DNA is TGTGCCAGTAGTACTGGACAGGGCCCCTACGAGCAGTACTTC. This translates into CASSTGQGPYEQYF. The whole variable domain, remainder taken from reference TRBV19 and TRBJ2-7, is DGGITQSPKYLFRKEGQNVTLSCEQNLNHDAMYWYRQDPGQGLRLIYYSQIVNDFQKGDIAEGYSVSREKKESFPLTVTSAQKNPTAFYLCASSTGQGPYEQYFGPGTRLTVT.

This clone came up a few times. The chain has TRBV29-1 and TRBJ2-6, with D maybe TRBD1 (6 bases). Germline V lookup: CDR1 SQVTM, CDR2 ANQGSEA. V was trimmed by 2 bases and J by 0 bases, leaving 14 bases between them. The CDR3 is made up of 17 amino acids. CDR3 coding DNA: TGCAGCGTTGAAAAACGGCAGGGGCCCTCTGGGGCCAACGTCCTGACTTTC. Translation: CSVEKRQGPSGANVLTF.

The gene calls are TRBV5-4 and TRBJ1-1, with D possibly TRBD1 on 6 matching bases. CDR1 and CDR2 from the germline V gene are SGHNT and YYREEE (reference sequence). Trimming left V 4 bases short and J 7 bases short, with 20 bases between. The CDR3 spans 15 residues. CDR3 DNA sequence: TGTGCCAGCAGCAGGGGAGGGGCGGGGGCGAGTGAAGCTTTCTTT. Translating gives CASSRGGAGASEAFF. Complete variable domain (other parts from reference TRBV5-4 and TRBJ1-1): ETGVTQSPTHLIKTRGQQVTLRCSSQSGHNTVSWYQQALGQGPQFIFQYYREEENGRGNFPPRFSGLQFPNYSSELNVNALELDDSALYLCASSRGGAGASEAFFGQGTRLTVV.

The J gene is TRBJ2-5, the V gene TRBV13, with D maybe TRBD1 (5 bases). Germline-derived CDR1 and CDR2 are PRHDT and FYEKMQ (reference sequence). CDR3 length: 14 residues. The V end was cut by 3 bases, the J end by 2 bases, with 10 bases between. The CDR3 loop is CASSFRQIQETQYF. The CDR3 nucleotides are TGTGCCAGCAGCTTCCGACAGATTCAAGAGACCCAGTACTTC. The full variable domain, rest sourced from reference TRBV13 and TRBJ2-5, is AAGVIQSPRHLIKEKRETATLKCYPIPRHDTVYWYQQGPGQDPQFLISFYEKMQSDKGSIPDRFSAQQFSDYHSELNMSSLELGDSALYFCASSFRQIQETQYFGPGTRLLVL.

This clone appeared a few times. The chain links TRBV10-2 to TRBJ1-1; 7 positions agree with TRBD1. CDR1 is WSHSY and CDR2 is SAAADI in the germline V gene. V lost 2 bases and J lost 5; bases outside the gene matches: 2. The CDR3 contains 13 residues. DNA for the CDR3: TGCGCCAGCAGTGAGCAGGGGGGAACTGAAGCTTTCTTT. Translated: CASSEQGGTEAFF.

This clone was found once. The chain joins TRBV9 to TRBJ2-3; D is possibly TRBD2 (6 bases). Germline CDR1 SGDLS, CDR2 YYNGEE. The CDR3 runs to 15 residues. V gave up 1 base and J gave up 4 bases, with 13 bases separating them. The CDR3, as DNA: TGTGCCAGCAGCGTAAGTGGACTAAACCCAGATACGCAGTATTTT. The encoded protein is CASSVSGLNPDTQYF.

This clone was counted once. The CDR3 loop is CASVGQAGYTF. In nucleotides, the CDR3 is TGTGCCAGCGTTGGACAGGCCGGCTACACCTTC. This chain links TRBV25-1 with TRBJ1-2; 7 bases are shared with TRBD1. The CDR3 totals 11 residues. Losses at the gene ends were 8 bases for V and 8 bases for J; bases not matched to a gene: 5. CDR1 is MGHDK, CDR2 SYGVNS, per germline.